This is a list of T cell receptor beta chains from one sample in a study of blood T cells in healthy people across ages. MiXCR was run by TCRdb on the 5' RACE reads, yielding one entry per CDR3 protein. Of about 800,000 distinct CDR3 sequences in the sample, 20% to 30% were seen once. These sequences were also reported in another study, on T cells of mothers and their children.

Sequenced: blood. The receptor set was obtained from a boy younger than 18 in good health. The CDR3 runs from the conserved cysteine through the conserved F or W. Where a row states a size, it is once, few, many or the class of an expanded clone; other rows omit it.

v_call,j_call,clone_size,cdr3_aa
TRBV20-1,TRBJ2-5,once,CSARHRSSGQETQYF
TRBV20-1,TRBJ2-3,NA,CSARDRGSGTDTQYF
TRBV20-1,TRBJ1-5,NA,CSASLGLNQPQHF
TRBV7-2,TRBJ2-7,NA,CASSLALGLAGVGEQYF
TRBV7-2,TRBJ2-7,many,CASSPGTGEYEQYF
TRBV7-8,TRBJ2-2,NA,CASPVQDSGTGELFF
TRBV5-1,TRBJ2-2,NA,CTSSLGRGTGELFF
TRBV11-2,TRBJ2-7,NA,CASSPSRGPRPYEQYF
TRBV10-2,TRBJ2-7,NA,CASSESIVGQSIYEQYF
TRBV20-1,TRBJ2-7,NA,CSARDPPGQLREQYF